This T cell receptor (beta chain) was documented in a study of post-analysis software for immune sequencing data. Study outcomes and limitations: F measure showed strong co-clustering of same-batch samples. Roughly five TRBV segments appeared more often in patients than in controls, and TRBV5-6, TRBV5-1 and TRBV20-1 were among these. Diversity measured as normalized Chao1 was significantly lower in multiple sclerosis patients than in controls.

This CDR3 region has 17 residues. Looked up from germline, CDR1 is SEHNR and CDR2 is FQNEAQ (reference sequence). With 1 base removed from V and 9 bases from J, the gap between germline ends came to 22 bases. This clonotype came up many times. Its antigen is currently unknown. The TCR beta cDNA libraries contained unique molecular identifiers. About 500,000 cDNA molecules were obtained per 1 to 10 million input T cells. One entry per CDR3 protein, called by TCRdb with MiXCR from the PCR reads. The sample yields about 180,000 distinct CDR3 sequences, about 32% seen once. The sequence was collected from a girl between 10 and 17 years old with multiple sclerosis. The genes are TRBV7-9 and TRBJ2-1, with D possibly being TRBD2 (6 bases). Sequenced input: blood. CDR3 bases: TGTGCCAGCAGCTTAGGTGGAGGAGTTGTACTGGGGGGTGAGCAGTTCTTC. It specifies CASSLGGGVVLGGEQFF.